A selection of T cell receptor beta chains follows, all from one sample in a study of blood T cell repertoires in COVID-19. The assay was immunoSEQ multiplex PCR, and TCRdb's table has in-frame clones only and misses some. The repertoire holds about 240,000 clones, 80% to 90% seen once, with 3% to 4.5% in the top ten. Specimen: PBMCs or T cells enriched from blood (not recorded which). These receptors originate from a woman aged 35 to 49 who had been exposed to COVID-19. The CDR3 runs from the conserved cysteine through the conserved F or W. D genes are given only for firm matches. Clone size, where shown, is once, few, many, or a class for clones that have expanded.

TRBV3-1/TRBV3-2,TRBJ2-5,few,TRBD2,TGTGCCAGCAGCCAAGGATTGGCGGGGGGGTCGGCCCAGTACTTC,CASSQGLAGGSAQYF
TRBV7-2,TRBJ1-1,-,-,TGTGCCAGCAGCTTATCACAGTACATGAACACTGAAGCTTTCTTT,CASSLSQYMNTEAFF
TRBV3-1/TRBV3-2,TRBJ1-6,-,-,TGTGCCAGCAGCCCAAGGTCGCAGGGCTCCTATAATTCACCCCTCCACTTT,CASSPRSQGSYNSPLHF
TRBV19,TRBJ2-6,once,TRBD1,TGTGCCAGTAGTAGGACAGGGTACGGGGCCAACGTCCTGACTTTC,CASSRTGYGANVLTF
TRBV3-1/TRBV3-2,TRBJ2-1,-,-,TGTGCCAGCAGCCTCGTGGGTCAGGTGAAGTTCTTC,CASSLVGQVKFF
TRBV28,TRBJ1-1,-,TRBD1,TGTGCCAGTTCCCCCGGACAGGGTAAGACTGAAGCTTTCTTT,CASSPGQGKTEAFF
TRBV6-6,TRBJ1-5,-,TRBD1,TGTGCCAGCAGGCAACCTGGACAGGGTAGGAATCAGCCCCAGCATTTT,CASRQPGQGRNQPQHF
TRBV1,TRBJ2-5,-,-,TGCACCAGCAGCCACAGACTGCGGGGGGAGACCCAGTACTTC,CTSSHRLRGETQYF
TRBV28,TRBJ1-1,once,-,TGTGCCAGCAGTTCGCCCACCGGGACACAGAACACTGAAGCTTTCTTT,CASSSPTGTQNTEAFF
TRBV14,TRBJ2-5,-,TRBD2,TGTGCCAGCAGCCTGGCACTAGCGGGGAAAGAGACCCAGTACTTC,CASSLALAGKETQYF
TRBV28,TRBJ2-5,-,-,TGTGCCAGCAGCCCAGTCGGCCAGGGGATACAAGAGACCCAGTACTTC,CASSPVGQGIQETQYF
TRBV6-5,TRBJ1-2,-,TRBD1,TGTGCCAGCGATGAGGGACAGGGGGCGAACACCTTC,CASDEGQGANTF
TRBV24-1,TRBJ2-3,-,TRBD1,TGTGCCACCAGCCAGACAGGGGGAGGGGATACGCAGTATTTT,CATSQTGGGDTQYF
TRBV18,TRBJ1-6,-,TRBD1,TGTGCCAGCTCAAAAACAGGGGTATATAATTCACCCCTCCACTTT,CASSKTGVYNSPLHF
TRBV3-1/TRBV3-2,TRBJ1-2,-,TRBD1,TGTGCCAGCAGCCTGACAGGGGGCTATGGCTACACCTTC,CASSLTGGYGYTF
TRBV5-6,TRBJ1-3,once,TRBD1,TGTGCCAGCAGCACCGGGACAGGGGGCCGGGGAAACACCATATATTTT,CASSTGTGGRGNTIYF
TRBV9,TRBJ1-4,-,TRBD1,TGTGCCAGCAGTGCGGGGACAGGGCCTAATGAAAAACTGTTTTTT,CASSAGTGPNEKLFF
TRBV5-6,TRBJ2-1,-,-,TGTGCCAGCAGCTTCAGAATATACAATGAGCAGTTCTTC,CASSFRIYNEQFF
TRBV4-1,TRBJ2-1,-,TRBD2,TGCGCCAGCAGCCAAGAGGGGACTAGCGGATACAATGAGCAGTTCTTC,CASSQEGTSGYNEQFF
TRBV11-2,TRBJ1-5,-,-,TGTGCCAGCAGCCCAGCAGGGGTTGGGTGGCCCCAGCATTTT,CASSPAGVGWPQHF
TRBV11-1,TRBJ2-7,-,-,TGTGCCAGCAGCTTTCAGTACGAGCAGTACTTC,CASSFQYEQYF
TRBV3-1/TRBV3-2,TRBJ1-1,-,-,TGTGCCAGCAGCGGGGGGGCCACCATGAACACTGAAGCTTTCTTT,CASSGGATMNTEAFF
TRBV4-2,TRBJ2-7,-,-,TGTGCCAGCAGCCCCCAGGGGCGAGACGAGCAGTACTTC,CASSPQGRDEQYF
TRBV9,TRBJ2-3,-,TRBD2,TGTGCCAGCAGCGTGAGATTAGCGGGGGCCGACACAGATACGCAGTATTTT,CASSVRLAGADTDTQYF
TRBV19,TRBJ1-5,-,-,TGTGCCAGTAGTATAGGGGGGGGTCAGCCCCAGCATTTT,CASSIGGGQPQHF
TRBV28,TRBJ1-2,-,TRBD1,TGTGCCAGCAGTCCCGGGACAGGGTTCAATCTATATGGCTACACCTTC,CASSPGTGFNLYGYTF
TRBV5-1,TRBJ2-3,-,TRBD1,TGCGCCAGCAGCTTGGCGCGACAGGGAACAGATACGCAGTATTTT,CASSLARQGTDTQYF
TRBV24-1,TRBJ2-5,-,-,TGTGCCACCAGTGATTTTACCAGAGGGGAGACCCAGTACTTC,CATSDFTRGETQYF
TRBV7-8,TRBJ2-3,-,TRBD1,TGTGCCAGCAGCTTAGGACAGGGGGCGGTTGGCACAGATACGCAGTATTTT,CASSLGQGAVGTDTQYF
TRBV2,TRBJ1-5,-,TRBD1,TGTGCCAGCAGTGGGCAGGGGGTACTGAGCAATCAGCCCCAGCATTTT,CASSGQGVLSNQPQHF
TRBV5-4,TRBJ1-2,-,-,TGTGCCAGCAGCTTGGCCTTGACAGGATATGGCTACACCTTC,CASSLALTGYGYTF
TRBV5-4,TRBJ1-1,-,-,TGTGCCAGCAGCTTGGTTCCGGGACATCCAGACACTGAAGCTTTCTTT,CASSLVPGHPDTEAFF
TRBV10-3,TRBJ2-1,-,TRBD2,TGTGCCATCAGTGAGACTAGCGGCTGGGGCTCCTACAATGAGCAGTTCTTC,CAISETSGWGSYNEQFF
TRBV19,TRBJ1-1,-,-,TGTGCCAGTACCGTGGGGGCCACTGAAGCTTTCTTT,CASTVGATEAFF
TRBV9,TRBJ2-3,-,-,TGTGCCAGCAGCGTAGGGGGCTCAGATACGCAGTATTTT,CASSVGGSDTQYF
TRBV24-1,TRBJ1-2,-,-,TGTGCCACCAGTGATACAGGGACTAACTATGGCTACACCTTC,CATSDTGTNYGYTF
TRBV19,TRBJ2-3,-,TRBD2,TGTGCCACCCGGCGGGGACTAGCGAAAAACACAGATACGCAGTATTTT,CATRRGLAKNTDTQYF
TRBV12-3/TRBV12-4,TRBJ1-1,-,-,TGTGCCAGCAGTTTAGCAAGCGGCACTGAAGCTTTCTTT,CASSLASGTEAFF
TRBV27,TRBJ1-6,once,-,TGTGCCAGCAGTTATTCAGATTCACCCCTCCACTTT,CASSYSDSPLHF
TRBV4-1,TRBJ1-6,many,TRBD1,TGCGCCAGCAGCCAAGTTCGGGGACAGTTCAATTCACCCCTCCACTTT,CASSQVRGQFNSPLHF
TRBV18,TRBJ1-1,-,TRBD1,TGTGCCAGCTCGCTAATATCGAGTGCAGGGGGGATTTTCACTGAAGCTTTCTTT,CASSLISSAGGIFTEAFF
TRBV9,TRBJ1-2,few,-,TGTGCCAGCAGCGTAGGGGGGGAACCTCATGGCTACACCTTC,CASSVGGEPHGYTF
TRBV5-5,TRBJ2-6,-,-,TGTGCCAGCAGCTTTTATCAGGCTGGGGCCAACGTCCTGACTTTC,CASSFYQAGANVLTF